This T cell receptor (beta chain) appears in the sequencing data of a study of blood T cells in healthy people across ages. Study conclusions and caveats: A conclusive naive versus antigen-experienced comparison was prevented by the unsorted PBMCs. Older age went with lower TCR beta diversity per million T cells, in a roughly linear way.

For this clonotype: Its antigen is still unknown.

The CDR3 spans 13 residues. Germline V CDR1 and CDR2: MNHEY, SVGAGI. J was trimmed by 8 bases and V by 10 bases; bases with no gene match: 11. The study recruited healthy Caucasian donors from Russia who were aged roughly 6 to 90. The study isolated at least 6.5 million PBMCs from each sample. Primed by a sample-barcoded 5' primer and a J-beta primer mix, a second PCR proceeded for about 7 to 11 cycles. TCRdb passed the 5' RACE reads through MiXCR, listing each CDR3 protein once. The sample has about 1.8 million distinct CDR3 sequences; around 50% are singletons. The genes are TRBV6-5 and TRBJ1-1, with 9 bases matching TRBD1. The sequencing sample was made of blood. The source is a woman aged 40 to 49 in good health. The CDR3 loop is CANRLYRGREAFF. As DNA, the CDR3 is TGTGCCAACAGGCTCTACAGGGGGCGCGAAGCTTTCTTT.